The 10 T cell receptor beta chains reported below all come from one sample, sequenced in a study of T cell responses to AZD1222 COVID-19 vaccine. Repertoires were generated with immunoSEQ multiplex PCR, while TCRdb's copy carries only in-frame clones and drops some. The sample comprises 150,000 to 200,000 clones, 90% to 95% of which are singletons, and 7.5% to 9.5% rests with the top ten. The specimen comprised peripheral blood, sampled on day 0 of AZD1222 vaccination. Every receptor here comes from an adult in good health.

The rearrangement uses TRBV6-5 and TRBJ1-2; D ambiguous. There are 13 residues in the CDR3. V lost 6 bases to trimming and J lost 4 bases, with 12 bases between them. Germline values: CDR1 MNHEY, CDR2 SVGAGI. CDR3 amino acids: CASRMDGLYGYTF. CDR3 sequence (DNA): TGTGCCAGCAGGATGGACGGACTCTATGGCTACACCTTC.

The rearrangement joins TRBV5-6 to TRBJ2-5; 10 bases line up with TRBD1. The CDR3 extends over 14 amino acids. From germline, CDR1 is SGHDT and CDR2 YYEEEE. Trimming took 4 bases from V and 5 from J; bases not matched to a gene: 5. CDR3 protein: CASSQTGGLETQYF. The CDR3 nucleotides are TGTGCCAGCAGCCAGACAGGGGGCCTGGAGACCCAGTACTTC. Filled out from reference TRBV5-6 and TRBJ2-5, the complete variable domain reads DAGVTQSPTHLIKTRGQQVTLRCSPKSGHDTVSWYQQALGQGPQFIFQYYEEEERQRGNFPDRFSGHQFPNYSSELNVNALLLGDSALYLCASSQTGGLETQYFGPGTRLLVL.

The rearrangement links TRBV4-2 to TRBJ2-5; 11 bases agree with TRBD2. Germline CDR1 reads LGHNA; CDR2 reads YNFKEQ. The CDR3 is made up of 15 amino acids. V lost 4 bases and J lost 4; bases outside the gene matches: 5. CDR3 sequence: CASSPELAGAETQYF. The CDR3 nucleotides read TGTGCCAGCAGCCCGGAACTAGCGGGAGCAGAGACCCAGTACTTC.

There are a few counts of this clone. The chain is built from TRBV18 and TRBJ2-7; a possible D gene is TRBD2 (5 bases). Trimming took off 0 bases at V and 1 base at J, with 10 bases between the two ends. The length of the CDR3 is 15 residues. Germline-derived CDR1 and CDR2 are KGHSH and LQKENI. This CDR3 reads CASSPPSSGSYEQYF. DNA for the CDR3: TGTGCCAGCTCACCACCGTCCTCGGGGTCCTACGAGCAGTACTTC.

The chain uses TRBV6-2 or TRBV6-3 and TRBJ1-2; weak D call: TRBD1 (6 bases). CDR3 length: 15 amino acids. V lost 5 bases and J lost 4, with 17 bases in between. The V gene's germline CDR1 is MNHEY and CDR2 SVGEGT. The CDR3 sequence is CASSGSSTGLYGYTF. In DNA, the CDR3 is TGTGCCAGCAGTGGCTCGTCGACAGGCCTCTATGGCTACACCTTC.

Written as DNA, the CDR3 is TGTGCCAGCTCACGGGGGACTAGCGGAAACACCGGGGAGCTGTTTTTT. This translates into CASSRGTSGNTGELFF. The rearrangement joins TRBV18 to TRBJ2-2; 11 bases fit TRBD2. J was trimmed by 2 bases and V by 4 bases; bases with no gene match: 3. The CDR3 is 16 amino acids. The germline V gene encodes CDR1 KGHSH and CDR2 LQKENI.

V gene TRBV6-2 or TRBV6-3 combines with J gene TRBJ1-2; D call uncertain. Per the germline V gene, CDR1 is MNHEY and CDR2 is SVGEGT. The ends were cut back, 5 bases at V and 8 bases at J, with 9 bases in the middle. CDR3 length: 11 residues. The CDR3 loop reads CASSTAGGYTF. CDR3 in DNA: TGTGCCAGCAGTACCGCCGGGGGCTACACCTTC.

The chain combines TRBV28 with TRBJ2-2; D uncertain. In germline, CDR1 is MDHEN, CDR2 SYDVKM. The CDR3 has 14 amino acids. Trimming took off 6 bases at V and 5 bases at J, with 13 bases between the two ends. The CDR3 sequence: CASRSRAGTGELFF. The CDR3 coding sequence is TGTGCCAGCAGATCAAGGGCCGGGACCGGGGAGCTGTTTTTT.

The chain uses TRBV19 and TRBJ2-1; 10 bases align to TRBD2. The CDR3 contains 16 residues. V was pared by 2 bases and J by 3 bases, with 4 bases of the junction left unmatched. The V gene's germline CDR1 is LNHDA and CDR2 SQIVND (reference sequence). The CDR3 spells CASSIWASGSYNEQFF. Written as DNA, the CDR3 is TGTGCCAGTAGTATATGGGCTAGCGGGAGCTACAATGAGCAGTTCTTC.

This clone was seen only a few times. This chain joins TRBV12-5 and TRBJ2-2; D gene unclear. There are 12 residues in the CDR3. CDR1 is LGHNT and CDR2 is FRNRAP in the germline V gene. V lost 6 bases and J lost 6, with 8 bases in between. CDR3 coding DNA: TGTGCTAGTGGCCAAAACTCCGGGGAGCTGTTTTTT. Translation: CASGQNSGELFF. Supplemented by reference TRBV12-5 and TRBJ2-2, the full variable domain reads DARVTQTPRHKVTEMGQEVTMRCQPILGHNTVFWYRQTMMQGLELLAYFRNRAPLDDSGMPKDRFSAEMPDATLATLKIQPSEPRDSAVYFCASGQNSGELFFGEGSRLTVL.